A single sample is the source of the 16 T cell receptor beta chains below, sequenced in a study of early T cells in non-severe SARS-CoV-2 infection. Each CDR3 protein gets one entry after TCRdb re-called the 5' RACE reads with MiXCR. The repertoire holds roughly 77,000 distinct CDR3 sequences, more than 10% seen once, with about 4.2% in the top ten. Sequencing was carried out using whole blood. These TCRs come from an adult who was a healthcare worker with PCR-confirmed SARS-CoV-2 infection or an uninfected control (not recorded which).

This clonotype was counted ten times or more. The chain combines TRBV2 with TRBJ1-5; no clear D. Germline V gene data show CDR1 as SNHLY and CDR2 as FYNNEI. This CDR3 comprises 13 residues. Trimming shortened V by 11 bases and J by 2 bases, and 13 bases separated the two germline ends. CDR3 in amino acids: CAARPDGNQPQHF. The CDR3 DNA reads as TGTGCCGCCCGGCCCGATGGCAATCAGCCCCAGCATTTT.

This clonotype was seen a few times. The chain uses TRBV29-1 and TRBJ2-1, with 14 nucleotides matching TRBD2. J gave up 7 bases and V 5 bases, and 4 bases lay outside the gene matches. Looked up from germline, CDR1 is SQVTM and CDR2 is ANQGSEA. The length of the CDR3 is 14 residues. CDR3 in amino acids: CSVRLAGGVNEQFF. DNA for the CDR3: TGCAGCGTTCGACTAGCGGGAGGGGTGAATGAGCAGTTCTTC.

This clonotype was observed many times. V and J are TRBV29-1 and TRBJ1-2, with a tentative D call TRBD1 (5 bases). The CDR3 is made up of 15 amino acids. The germline CDR1 and CDR2 sequences are SQVTM and ANQGSEA. Trimming removed 5 bases at V and 4 bases at J, with 20 bases between. CDR3 amino acids: CSVLGTSPDLYGYTF. CDR3 in DNA: TGCAGCGTTCTGGGGACGTCTCCCGACCTCTATGGCTACACCTTC. Filled out from reference TRBV29-1 and TRBJ1-2, the complete variable domain reads SAVISQKPSRDICQRGTSLTIQCQVDSQVTMMFWYRQQPGQSLTLIATANQGSEATYESGFVIDKFPISRPNLTFSTLTVSNMSPEDSSIYLCSVLGTSPDLYGYTFGSGTRLTVV.

The rearrangement links TRBV18 to TRBJ2-7; D may be TRBD1 or TRBD2 (5 bases each). Germline V gene lookup returns CDR1 KGHSH and CDR2 LQKENI. Trimming removed 6 bases from V and 5 bases from J, with 14 bases in between. The length of the CDR3 is 13 residues. The CDR3 DNA sequence: TGTGCCAGCTCCCCGGGACCCCAAAACGAGCAGTACTTC. Translation: CASSPGPQNEQYF.

This clonotype came up many times. This chain links TRBV7-6 with TRBJ1-4, with 7 bases matching TRBD1. Germline V gives CDR1 SGHVS, CDR2 FNYEAQ. Losses at the gene ends were 3 bases for V and 4 bases for J; bases not matched to a gene: 2. The CDR3 has 14 amino acids. This CDR3 is CASSLGQINEKLFF. The CDR3 nucleotides are TGTGCCAGCAGCTTGGGACAGATTAATGAAAAACTGTTTTTT. Full variable domain (missing parts from reference TRBV7-6 and TRBJ1-4): GAGVSQSPRYKVTKRGQDVALRCDPISGHVSLYWYRQALGQGPEFLTYFNYEAQQDKSGLPNDRFSAERPEGSISTLTIQRTEQRDSAMYRCASSLGQINEKLFFGSGTQLSVL.

The table lists this clonotype with a few counts. J is TRBJ2-2 and V is TRBV18; no firm D call. The germline V gene has CDR1 KGHSH and CDR2 LQKENI. V was pared by 5 bases and J by 4 bases, with 17 bases between. This CDR3 comprises 16 residues. DNA of the CDR3: TGTGCCAGCTCAGTCCTTCCGAAGGCGAGCACCGGGGAGCTGTTTTTT. This gives the protein CASSVLPKASTGELFF.

This clonotype was detected ten times or more. This chain uses TRBV30 with TRBJ2-7; 9 bases are shared with TRBD2. Germline lookup yields CDR1 GTSNPN and CDR2 SVGIG (reference sequence). The CDR3 extends over 15 amino acids. The J segment lost 0 bases and the V segment lost 3 bases, leaving 6 bases of the junction unmatched. CDR3: CAWRSSGVSSYEQYF. DNA for the CDR3: TGTGCCTGGAGGTCTAGCGGGGTGAGCTCCTACGAGCAGTACTTC.

Ten or more counts support this clonotype. The chain combines TRBV25-1 with TRBJ2-7; D is unresolved. CDR1 is MGHDK and CDR2 is SYGVNS in the germline V gene. The CDR3 loop spans 11 amino acids. Trimming left V 4 bases short and J 4 bases short, with 5 bases between. CDR3: CASSGYYEQYF. The CDR3 nucleotides are TGTGCCAGCAGTGGATATTACGAGCAGTACTTC.

This clonotype has at least ten counts. CDR3 protein: CASRLYQGETQYF. In DNA, the CDR3 is TGTGCCAGCAGACTGTACCAAGGAGAGACCCAGTACTTC. The chain couples TRBV5-4 to TRBJ2-5; unclear D gene. The germline V gene has CDR1 SGHNT and CDR2 YYREEE (reference sequence). The CDR3 extends over 13 amino acids. V gave up 5 bases and J gave up 4 bases, with 12 bases separating them.

The chain combines TRBV9 with TRBJ2-2; 9 bases line up with TRBD2. V lost 1 base and J lost 4; bases outside the gene matches: 8. CDR1 and CDR2 (germline): SGDLS, YYNGEE. This CDR3 contains 17 residues. As DNA, the CDR3 is TGTGCCAGCAGCGTACGCGAGCGGGGGGATTTCACCGGGGAGCTGTTTTTT. Encoded protein: CASSVRERGDFTGELFF.

The chain carries TRBV6-5 and TRBJ2-3; no clear D. The germline V gene encodes CDR1 MNHEY and CDR2 SVGAGI. The CDR3 contains 15 residues. Deletions cut 6 bases from V and 7 bases from J, with 20 bases between. CDR3 region: CASSPDQLLSHTQYF. The CDR3, as DNA: TGTGCCAGCAGCCCGGACCAGCTTTTGTCGCATACGCAGTATTTT.

This clonotype showed up just a few times. The V call is TRBV2, the J call TRBJ1-2; D is uncertain. Between the trimmed V and J ends, which lost 6 bases and 0 bases, there was a span of 17 bases. Germline V gene data show CDR1 as SNHLY and CDR2 as FYNNEI. The CDR3 loop spans 16 amino acids. CDR3 protein: CASRVQGAVTNYGYTF. The CDR3 bases are TGTGCCAGCAGAGTGCAAGGTGCGGTTACTAACTATGGCTACACCTTC.

This clonotype was seen ten or more times. The chain couples TRBV27 to TRBJ1-1; D gene unclear. Trimming removed 1 base at V and 0 bases at J, with 3 bases between. CDR1 and CDR2 (germline): MNHEY, SMNVEV (reference sequence). The CDR3 runs to 13 residues. The CDR3 region is CASSLYMNTEAFF. The CDR3, as DNA: TGTGCCAGCAGTTTATACATGAACACTGAAGCTTTCTTT.

This clonotype was seen a handful of times. This chain connects TRBV27 to TRBJ1-6, with a tentative D call TRBD1 (5 bases). V lost 6 bases and J lost 10, with 22 bases in between. This CDR3 has 16 residues. Germline CDR1 MNHEY, CDR2 SMNVEV (reference sequence). The CDR3 coding sequence is TGTGCCAGCAGCCGATCCTACGGGACGGCTAAATCACCCCTCCACTTT. Translation: CASSRSYGTAKSPLHF.

This clonotype was seen only a few times. The chain combines TRBV4-1 with TRBJ1-2; tentative D call: TRBD1 (6 bases). Germline-derived CDR1 and CDR2 are MGHRA and YSYEKL. The CDR3 length is 16 residues. With 3 bases removed from V and 4 bases from J, the gap between germline ends came to 18 bases. DNA of the CDR3: TGCGCCAGCAGCCATACTACAGGGAGGGGGTTCTATGGCTACACCTTC. This translates into CASSHTTGRGFYGYTF.

The rearrangement uses TRBV5-1 and TRBJ2-7; D is possibly TRBD1 (5 bases). This CDR3 region has 15 residues. Per germline, CDR1 SGHRS and CDR2 YFSETQ. With 0 bases removed from V and 2 bases from J, the gap between germline ends came to 12 bases. In DNA form, the CDR3 reads TGCGCCAGCAGCTTGGCGGCAGGGATTACCTACGAGCAGTACTTC. As protein: CASSLAAGITYEQYF.